The 32 T cell receptor beta chains presented below share a single source sample, sequenced in a study of blood T cell repertoires in COVID-19. Only in-frame clones appear in the TCRdb table, and some are missing; sequencing was by immunoSEQ multiplex PCR. The sample comprises 290,000 or so clones, roughly 89% of which are singletons, and around 4.5% rests with the top ten. The sequenced material came from PBMCs or T cells enriched from blood (not recorded which). Every receptor here comes from a woman aged 18-35 years with acute COVID-19.

The chain couples TRBV7-2 to TRBJ2-7; a weak D match, TRBD2 (6 bases). The germline V and J ends were trimmed by 5 bases and 6 bases, with 17 bases remaining between them. The CDR3 consists of 14 residues. Germline assignment: CDR1 SGHTA and CDR2 FQGNSA. CDR3 region: CASSEGRGLSEQYF. CDR3 DNA sequence: TGTGCCAGCAGCGAAGGACGGGGGTTGAGCGAGCAGTACTTC.

V and J are TRBV11-2 and TRBJ1-1; 8 positions agree with TRBD1. Germline V gene lookup returns CDR1 SGHAT and CDR2 FQNNGV. This CDR3 comprises 17 residues. Losses at the gene ends were 1 base for V and 1 base for J; bases not matched to a gene: 8. DNA of the CDR3: TGTGCCAGCAGCTTAGGATTGTGGACAGGGAGGAACACTGAAGCTTTCTTT. It encodes CASSLGLWTGRNTEAFF. The full variable domain, with the rest looked up from reference TRBV11-2 and TRBJ1-1, is EAGVAQSPRYKIIEKRQSVAFWCNPISGHATLYWYQQILGQGPKLLIQFQNNGVVDDSQLPKDRFSAERLKGVDSTLKIQPAKLEDSAVYLCASSLGLWTGRNTEAFFGQGTRLTVV.

The rearrangement uses TRBV7-8 and TRBJ2-2; a possible D gene is TRBD1 (6 bases). The CDR3 has 16 amino acids. Germline lookup yields CDR1 SGHVS and CDR2 FQNEAQ. V lost 5 bases and J 6 bases, leaving 19 bases between the germline ends. The CDR3 DNA is TGTGCCAGCAGCCCCCAGCCCGGACAGATCGCCGGGGAGCTGTTTTTT. Translated: CASSPQPGQIAGELFF.

V and J are TRBV28 and TRBJ1-2; TRBD1 is a possible D gene (6 bases). CDR1 and CDR2 (germline): MDHEN, SYDVKM. This CDR3 contains 18 residues. V lost 3 bases and J 8 bases, leaving 28 bases between the germline ends. CDR3 loop: CASSLGAGMTATLGGYTF. DNA for the CDR3: TGTGCCAGCAGTTTGGGGGCAGGGATGACAGCAACCCTGGGGGGCTACACCTTC.

This clone is a singleton in its sample. The gene calls are TRBV18 and TRBJ2-5; 9 nucleotides align to TRBD2. The germline V gene encodes CDR1 KGHSH and CDR2 LQKENI. With 3 bases clipped from V and 0 bases from J, the junction kept 5 bases outside the gene matches. The CDR3 sequence is 16 residues long. This chain's CDR3 is CASSPRASGNQETQYF. The CDR3 DNA is TGTGCCAGCTCACCCCGGGCTAGCGGGAACCAAGAGACCCAGTACTTC.

This chain joins TRBV30 and TRBJ1-2, with 8 bases matching TRBD1. This CDR3 spans 16 amino acids. J lost 2 bases, V lost 6 bases, and 14 bases had no gene match. Germline lookup yields CDR1 GTSNPN and CDR2 SVGIG (reference sequence). CDR3 in DNA: TGTGCCTGCAATACACTGGACAGGGATTGGAACTATGGCTACACCTTC. Protein sequence: CACNTLDRDWNYGYTF. The entire variable domain, with the rest obtained from reference TRBV30 and TRBJ1-2, is as follows: SQTIHQWPATLVQPVGSPLSLECTVEGTSNPNLYWYRQAAGRGLQLLFYSVGIGQISSEVPQNLSASRPQDRQFILSSKKLLLSDSGFYLCACNTLDRDWNYGYTFGSGTRLTVV.

The V gene is TRBV30, the J gene TRBJ1-1; no firm D call. CDR3 size: 13 residues. V lost 5 bases, J lost 4 bases, and 14 bases lay in between. CDR1 and CDR2 from the germline V gene are GTSNPN and SVGIG (reference sequence). The CDR3 loop reads CAWEEGRSTEAFF. The CDR3 DNA reads TGTGCCTGGGAAGAGGGAAGGAGCACTGAAGCTTTCTTT.

The rearrangement joins TRBV3-1 (or the pseudogene TRBV3-2) to TRBJ1-3, with D hard to call. Germline lookup yields CDR1 LGHDT and CDR2 YNNKEL (reference sequence). V shed 4 bases and J shed 8 bases, with 15 bases lying between them. This CDR3 has 14 amino acids. The DNA of the CDR3 is TGTGCCAGCAGCCGCGAGGGAAGTAGGTACACCATATATTTT. Protein product: CASSREGSRYTIYF.

V and J are TRBV27 and TRBJ1-5; 7 nucleotides line up with TRBD1. The V and J ends lost 6 bases and 0 bases, in that order; junction bases with no gene match: 11. The CDR3 has 17 residues. Germline V gene data show CDR1 as MNHEY and CDR2 as SMNVEV (reference sequence). In nucleotides, the CDR3 is TGTGCCAGCAGGAGACTCACGGGACAGTATAGCAATCAGCCCCAGCATTTT. Residues: CASRRLTGQYSNQPQHF.

The V gene is TRBV3-1 (or the pseudogene TRBV3-2), the J gene TRBJ2-6; possible D gene TRBD1, 5 bases. The germline V and J ends were trimmed by 1 base and 2 bases, with 18 bases remaining between them. Looked up from germline, CDR1 is LGHDT and CDR2 is YNNKEL (reference sequence). This CDR3 has 19 residues. CDR3 loop: CASSQGVWQGNAGANVLTF. The CDR3 coding sequence is TGTGCCAGCAGCCAAGGGGTCTGGCAGGGCAATGCTGGGGCCAACGTCCTGACTTTC.

The chain couples TRBV7-2 to TRBJ2-1; 9 bases agree with TRBD2. Germline assignment: CDR1 SGHTA and CDR2 FQGNSA. Unmatched junction bases numbered 16, after V lost 3 bases and J lost 7 bases. CDR3 size: 18 residues. CDR3 loop: CASSLPTLAGMPGNEQFF. CDR3 nucleotides: TGTGCCAGCAGCTTGCCTACGCTAGCGGGAATGCCCGGGAATGAGCAGTTCTTC.

The gene calls are TRBV19 and TRBJ2-3; D might be TRBD1 (6 bases). The CDR3 length is 13 residues. Germline CDR1 reads LNHDA; CDR2 reads SQIVND (reference sequence). V lost 4 bases and J lost 5, with 10 bases in between. CDR3 protein: CASSNRAKDTQYF. The CDR3 nucleotides are TGTGCCAGTAGTAACAGGGCCAAAGATACGCAGTATTTT.

The rearrangement links TRBV6-1 to TRBJ2-5; D remains ambiguous. The germline CDR1 and CDR2 sequences are MNHNS and SASEGT. V lost 1 base to trimming and J lost 4 bases, with 13 bases between them. The CDR3 length is 15 residues. The CDR3 reads CASSEGASERETQYF. CDR3 coding DNA: TGTGCCAGCAGTGAAGGCGCATCGGAGAGAGAGACCCAGTACTTC.

This clone has just one count. The J gene is TRBJ2-3, the V gene TRBV30; possible D gene TRBD2, 5 bases. The V and J ends lost 2 bases and 6 bases respectively, with 9 bases between them. CDR1 is GTSNPN and CDR2 is SVGIG in the germline V gene (reference sequence). The CDR3 has 12 residues. CDR3 region: CAWSSGADTQYF. CDR3 sequence (DNA): TGTGCCTGGAGTAGCGGCGCGGATACGCAGTATTTT.

The CDR3 region has the DNA TGTGCCACCAGCAGGGGACTAGCGGGAGGGCCGGCTTACATTCAGTACTTC. Amino acids: CATSRGLAGGPAYIQYF. This sequence joins TRBV15 and TRBJ2-4; the match to TRBD2 covers 16 bases. CDR3 length: 17 amino acids. The junction had 7 bases not matched to a gene; V was cut back by 3 bases and J by 8 bases. Germline CDR1 and CDR2: LNHNV and YYDKDF (reference sequence).

The sample holds a few counts of this clone. The V gene is TRBV2, the J gene TRBJ1-2; D uncertain. Germline loops: CDR1 SNHLY, CDR2 FYNNEI. Trimming pared 7 bases from V and 1 base from J, leaving 7 bases between. The CDR3 covers 12 residues. The DNA for the CDR3 is TGTGCCAGCATCGGACTTAACTATGGCTACACCTTC. Translating it yields CASIGLNYGYTF.

This sequence joins TRBV29-1 and TRBJ2-3; TRBD2 agrees at 9 bases. This CDR3 region has 14 residues. The germline V gene has CDR1 SQVTM and CDR2 ANQGSEA. V lost 7 bases to trimming and J lost 2 bases; unmatched junction nucleotides: 7. This chain's CDR3 is CSAMRGGFTDTQYF. The CDR3 region has the DNA TGCAGCGCTATGCGGGGGGGCTTCACAGATACGCAGTATTTT.

V and J are TRBV28 and TRBJ1-5; D is unclear. Germline V gene sequence: CDR1 MDHEN, CDR2 SYDVKM. V lost 6 bases and J lost 3, with 18 bases in between. This CDR3 is 16 amino acids long. The CDR3 loop reads CASRNGVAVTNQPQHF. As DNA, the CDR3 is TGTGCCAGCAGAAACGGGGTCGCGGTGACCAATCAGCCCCAGCATTTT.

The chain recombines TRBV5-6 with TRBJ1-2, with 7 bases matching TRBD1. Per germline, CDR1 SGHDT and CDR2 YYEEEE. The V segment lost 4 bases and the J segment 0 bases; nucleotides outside the gene matches: 12. The CDR3 length is 17 residues. In DNA form, the CDR3 reads TGTGCCAGCAGCCTCGCCGGGACAGTTAGCCCTAACTATGGCTACACCTTC. Translated: CASSLAGTVSPNYGYTF.

Here the CDR3 DNA reads TGTGCCAGCAGTGGCCGGACAGGGGGCTCTGGAAACACCATATATTTT. This gives the protein CASSGRTGGSGNTIYF. This chain joins TRBV27 and TRBJ1-3, with 10 bases that match TRBD1. V gave up 5 bases and J gave up 0 bases; unmatched junction bases: 4. CDR3 length equals 16 residues. CDR1 is MNHEY and CDR2 is SMNVEV in the germline V gene (reference sequence).

The chain carries TRBV28 and TRBJ1-3, with 11 nucleotides matching TRBD1. The length of the CDR3 is 14 residues. The germline V gene encodes CDR1 MDHEN and CDR2 SYDVKM. With V trimmed by 7 bases and J by 2 bases, 1 base remained unmatched. The CDR3 loop reads CASTGQGAGNTIYF. The CDR3, as DNA: TGTGCCAGCACGGGACAGGGGGCTGGAAACACCATATATTTT.

This chain joins TRBV7-9 and TRBJ1-2; possible D gene TRBD1, 5 bases. The germline V gene encodes CDR1 SEHNR and CDR2 FQNEAQ (reference sequence). The CDR3 has 17 residues. V shed 5 bases and J shed 2 bases, with 21 bases lying between them. The DNA for the CDR3 is TGTGCCAGCAGCCCCACAGGCCCTCTGTTCGTAAACTATGGCTACACCTTC. It yields the protein CASSPTGPLFVNYGYTF.

The chain joins TRBV19 to TRBJ2-3, with a weak D call TRBD2 (6 bases). This CDR3 comprises 16 residues. Trimming pared 3 bases from V and 2 bases from J, leaving 15 bases between. Germline V gene data show CDR1 as LNHDA and CDR2 as SQIVND (reference sequence). In DNA form, the CDR3 reads TGTGCCAGTAGTATTGGGCGGGAAGCCTTCACAGATACGCAGTATTTT. Protein: CASSIGREAFTDTQYF.

This chain connects TRBV30 to TRBJ1-5; perhaps TRBD1 as D (5 bases). Germline V gene data show CDR1 as GTSNPN and CDR2 as SVGIG (reference sequence). V was pared by 0 bases and J by 3 bases, with 9 bases between. CDR3 length equals 14 residues. The CDR3 DNA follows: TGTGCCTGGAGTGTGGACAAATACAATCAGCCCCAGCATTTT. Translated, it gives CAWSVDKYNQPQHF.

The V call is TRBV28, the J call TRBJ2-1; 11 positions match TRBD2. J lost 1 base, V lost 11 bases, and 7 bases had no gene match. This CDR3 is 15 amino acids long. The germline gives CDR1 MDHEN, CDR2 SYDVKM. DNA for the CDR3: TGTGCCGGACAAATAGCGGGAGGGTCCTACAATGAGCAGTTCTTC. Translating it yields CAGQIAGGSYNEQFF.

For this clone: The sample holds other DNA sequences that translate to the same CDR3. The chain couples TRBV6-5 to TRBJ1-1; a possible D gene is TRBD1 (5 bases). The CDR3 length is 14 residues. The germline gives CDR1 MNHEY, CDR2 SVGAGI. V was trimmed by 0 bases and J by 5 bases, leaving 10 bases between them. The DNA for the CDR3 is TGTGCCAGCAGTTACTCGGGGGGAAGGACTGAAGCTTTCTTT. Translating gives CASSYSGGRTEAFF.

In regard to this clone: Other DNA sequences in the same sample also yield this CDR3. The J gene is TRBJ2-5, the V gene TRBV29-1; 7 nucleotides match TRBD2. V dropped 4 bases and J dropped 0; count of bases not matched to a gene: 5. Germline CDR1 is SQVTM and CDR2 is ANQGSEA. This CDR3 has 14 residues. The CDR3 sequence is CSVVGLADQETQYF. CDR3 bases: TGCAGCGTTGTTGGGCTAGCGGACCAAGAGACCCAGTACTTC.

V and J are TRBV12-3 or TRBV12-4 and TRBJ1-3; tentative D call: TRBD1 (5 bases). This CDR3 contains 13 residues. The germline V and J ends were trimmed by 5 bases and 4 bases, with 9 bases remaining between them. CDR3 DNA sequence: TGTGCCAGCAGTGGACAAGACGGAAACACCATATATTTT. Amino acids: CASSGQDGNTIYF.

The chain carries TRBV5-5 and TRBJ2-7, with D unclear. CDR1 is SGHKS and CDR2 is YYEKEE in the germline V gene (reference sequence). The CDR3 has 14 amino acids. V lost 2 bases and J 0 bases, leaving 9 bases between the germline ends. The CDR3 bases are TGTGCCAGCAGCTTATCAGGAAGCTCCTACGAGCAGTACTTC. It is translated as CASSLSGSSYEQYF.

The chain employs TRBV27 and TRBJ2-7, with unresolved D. The CDR3 contains 14 residues. V was trimmed by 5 bases and J by 0 bases, leaving 11 bases between them. Germline-derived CDR1 and CDR2 are MNHEY and SMNVEV (reference sequence). CDR3 loop: CASSDKGYSYEQYF. The CDR3 DNA reads as TGTGCCAGCAGTGACAAAGGTTACTCCTACGAGCAGTACTTC.

This rearrangement joins TRBV9 to TRBJ1-5; 7 nucleotides align to TRBD1. After removal of 0 bases from V and 7 bases from J, the junction contained 1 base not matched to a gene. CDR1 SGDLS and CDR2 YYNGEE come from the germline V gene. The CDR3 totals 13 residues. The CDR3 loop is CASSVEGAQPQHF. In DNA form, the CDR3 reads TGTGCCAGCAGCGTAGAGGGGGCCCAGCCCCAGCATTTT.

The rearrangement joins TRBV7-3 to TRBJ2-2; 11 bases map to TRBD2. J gave up 4 bases and V 4 bases, and 5 bases lay outside the gene matches. The CDR3 length is 16 residues. CDR1 is SGHTA, CDR2 FQGTGA, per germline. CDR3 residues: CASSYSGRAATGELFF. Here the CDR3 DNA reads TGTGCCAGCAGCTATAGCGGGAGGGCGGCCACCGGGGAGCTGTTTTTT.